This T cell receptor (beta chain) was found in a study of post-analysis software for immune sequencing data. Points from the study as a whole: Co-batched samples clustered tightly together by F measure. Controls had lower frequencies than patients of 4 or 5 TRBV segments, which included TRBV5-6, TRBV5-1 and TRBV20-1.

To note about this clonotype: Its specificity is not known.

Unique molecular identifiers were carried by the TCR beta cDNA libraries. TCRdb itself ran the PCR reads through MiXCR, one entry per CDR3 protein. The sample shows 350,000 to 500,000 distinct CDR3 sequences, 30% to 40% of them seen only once. Between the trimmed V and J ends, which lost 11 bases and 3 bases, there was a span of 16 bases. CDR3 length equals 13 residues. Germline V gene data show CDR1 as SNHLY and CDR2 as FYNNEI. This TCR was recovered from a girl aged 2 to 9 with multiple sclerosis. Sequenced: blood. The V gene is TRBV2, the J gene TRBJ2-5; D unresolved. This CDR3 reads CAGRVIHKETQYF. The DNA of the CDR3 is TGTGCCGGCCGCGTGATACACAAAGAGACCCAGTACTTC.